The 26 T cell receptor beta chains below were found in one sample sequenced in a study of blood T cell repertoires in COVID-19. Sequencing was performed with immunoSEQ multiplex PCR; in TCRdb, only in-frame clones are kept and a portion is missing. This table holds approximately 150,000 clones, just over 85% found once. The sequenced material came from peripheral blood. These receptors were obtained from an older woman with acute or convalescent COVID-19.

Here the CDR3 reads CASSLVAYEQYF. CDR3 DNA: TGTGCCAGCAGTTTAGTAGCCTACGAGCAGTACTTC. V and J are TRBV12-3 or TRBV12-4 and TRBJ2-7, with D hard to call. The V and J ends lost 1 base and 2 bases respectively, with 3 bases between them. CDR3 length: 12 residues.

The gene calls are TRBV4-3 and TRBJ2-3, with a possible D match to TRBD1 (6 bases). Germline V gene lookup returns CDR1 LGHNA and CDR2 YSLEER. V was trimmed by 4 bases and J by 0 bases, leaving 11 bases between them. This CDR3 is 15 amino acids long. This CDR3 is CASSPSGESTDTQYF. The CDR3 nucleotides read TGCGCCAGCAGCCCCTCAGGGGAGAGCACAGATACGCAGTATTTT.

This clone was picked up a small number of times. V is TRBV6-5 and J is TRBJ2-2; 9 bases fit TRBD1. The CDR3 has 15 residues. Germline V gene sequence: CDR1 MNHEY, CDR2 SVGAGI. V was clipped by 4 bases and J by 5 bases; unmatched bases: 5. The CDR3 DNA sequence: TGTGCCAGCAGTTTCCTGACAGGGGGAACCGGGGAGCTGTTTTTT. Translated, it gives CASSFLTGGTGELFF.

In DNA, the CDR3 is TGTGCCAGCAGCTCCAGGACTGTAGGTGGTCTGAATGAGCAGTTCTTC. It translates to CASSSRTVGGLNEQFF. The rearrangement uses TRBV7-2 and TRBJ2-1; a weak D match, TRBD2 (5 bases). The CDR3 loop spans 16 amino acids. Trimming pared 4 bases from V and 7 bases from J, leaving 20 bases between. Germline-derived CDR1 and CDR2 are SGHTA and FQGNSA.

V gene TRBV5-1 combines with J gene TRBJ1-1; D might be TRBD1 (6 bases). V lost 1 base and J lost 4, with 11 bases in between. Germline V gives CDR1 SGHRS, CDR2 YFSETQ. The CDR3 is 14 residues long. CDR3 DNA sequence: TGCGCCAGCAGCTTGCAAACAGGGTCCACTGAAGCTTTCTTT. Its protein product is CASSLQTGSTEAFF.

V is TRBV15 and J is TRBJ2-7; the D gene is possibly TRBD1 (6 bases). CDR1 LNHNV and CDR2 YYDKDF come from the germline V gene (reference sequence). Trimming left V 1 base short and J 4 bases short, with 14 bases between. The length of the CDR3 is 15 residues. The CDR3 loop is CATSRGRTEGYEQYF. The DNA for the CDR3 is TGTGCCACCAGCAGAGGTCGGACAGAAGGGTACGAGCAGTACTTC.

This sequence joins TRBV6-5 and TRBJ2-5, with TRBD1 identical over 8 bases. V trimming: 2 bases; J trimming: 6 bases; junction bases outside the gene matches: 8. The V gene's germline CDR1 is MNHEY and CDR2 SVGAGI. The CDR3 runs to 15 residues. The CDR3 sequence is CASSYGQGAVKTQYF. The CDR3 bases are TGTGCCAGCAGTTACGGGCAGGGGGCCGTCAAGACCCAGTACTTC.

V usage is TRBV7-9 and J usage is TRBJ1-2; no definite D call. There are 16 residues in the CDR3. The V end was cut by 5 bases, the J end by 6 bases, with 22 bases between. Per germline, CDR1 SEHNR and CDR2 FQNEAQ (reference sequence). The CDR3 sequence: CASSTTRTVRGDGYTF. Here the CDR3 DNA reads TGTGCCAGCAGCACAACTAGGACGGTACGAGGCGATGGCTACACCTTC.

The chain employs TRBV6-5 and TRBJ1-1, with TRBD1 matching over 8 bases. This CDR3 contains 14 residues. Per the germline V gene, CDR1 is MNHEY and CDR2 is SVGAGI. Trimming took 6 bases from V and 1 from J; bases not matched to a gene: 4. The CDR3 coding sequence is TGTGCCAGCAGCCCCGACAGGGGGAACACTGAAGCTTTCTTT. This codes for CASSPDRGNTEAFF.

The V call is TRBV4-1, the J call TRBJ2-3, with D unresolved. The CDR3 is 14 amino acids. Germline lookup yields CDR1 MGHRA and CDR2 YSYEKL. The V gene lost 0 bases and the J gene lost 6 bases, with 10 bases spanning the gap. The CDR3 protein is CASSQESLIDTQYF. The DNA for the CDR3 is TGCGCCAGCAGCCAAGAATCACTCATCGATACGCAGTATTTT.

The rearrangement uses TRBV11-3 and TRBJ2-1, with TRBD1 identical over 7 bases. V lost 4 bases, J lost 3 bases, and 6 bases stayed unmatched. The CDR3 covers 15 residues. Germline V gene data show CDR1 as SGHNT and CDR2 as YENEEA. The CDR3 reads CASSSTGPDYNEQFF. The CDR3 nucleotides read TGTGCCAGCAGCTCGACAGGGCCCGACTACAATGAGCAGTTCTTC.

This rearrangement joins TRBV7-9 to TRBJ2-1, with TRBD2 matching over 11 bases. The CDR3 sequence is 15 residues long. V trimming: 1 base; J trimming: 7 bases; junction bases outside the gene matches: 3. CDR1 is SEHNR and CDR2 is FQNEAQ in the germline V gene (reference sequence). As DNA, the CDR3 is TGTGCCAGCAGCTTAGTAGCGGGGGGGCGAAATGAGCAGTTCTTC. Translating gives CASSLVAGGRNEQFF.

This clone occurred once. This sequence joins TRBV18 and TRBJ2-3, with 10 bases lining up with TRBD2. Germline V gene data show CDR1 as KGHSH and CDR2 as LQKENI. With 6 bases clipped from V and 0 bases from J, the junction kept 6 bases outside the gene matches. The CDR3 loop spans 16 amino acids. The CDR3 sequence is CASSLTSGASTDTQYF. The CDR3, as DNA: TGTGCCAGCTCCCTAACTAGCGGGGCTAGCACAGATACGCAGTATTTT.

The chain carries TRBV28 and TRBJ1-2; 7 bases line up with TRBD1. The CDR3 totals 15 residues. Germline loops: CDR1 MDHEN, CDR2 SYDVKM. The V and J ends lost 5 bases and 4 bases, in that order; junction bases with no gene match: 10. DNA of the CDR3: TGTGCCAGCAGTCCTCCCTCGACAGGGCCCTATGGCTACACCTTC. It is translated as CASSPPSTGPYGYTF.

The rearrangement links TRBV19 to TRBJ2-1; D possibly corresponds to TRBD2 (6 bases). Germline V CDR1 and CDR2: LNHDA, SQIVND (reference sequence). The ends were cut back, 3 bases at V and 7 bases at J, with 16 bases in the middle. CDR3 size: 15 residues. The CDR3 bases are TGTGCCAGTAGTATCGCGGGGAATAGCATGAATGAGCAGTTCTTC. Its translation is CASSIAGNSMNEQFF.

This sequence joins TRBV7-8 and TRBJ2-2; 8 positions match TRBD1. The CDR3 is made up of 16 amino acids. Trimming took 1 base from V and 4 from J; bases not matched to a gene: 5. Germline V gene sequence: CDR1 SGHVS, CDR2 FQNEAQ. CDR3 sequence reads: CASSLEVTGATGELFF. In DNA, the CDR3 is TGTGCCAGCAGCTTAGAAGTGACAGGGGCCACCGGGGAGCTGTTTTTT.

This clone has just a few counts. The genes are TRBV7-2 and TRBJ1-1; D unresolved. This CDR3 is built from 13 residues. Germline assignment: CDR1 SGHTA and CDR2 FQGNSA. The V gene lost 2 bases and the J gene lost 0 bases, with 4 bases spanning the gap. The CDR3 protein is CASSLTVNTEAFF. The CDR3 region has the DNA TGTGCCAGCAGCTTAACGGTGAACACTGAAGCTTTCTTT. Combining the CDR3 with reference TRBV7-2 and TRBJ1-1 gives the whole variable domain GAGVSQSPSNKVTEKGKDVELRCDPISGHTALYWYRQSLGQGLEFLIYFQGNSAPDKSGLPSDRFSAERTGGSVSTLTIQRTQQEDSAVYLCASSLTVNTEAFFGQGTRLTVV.

This clone is a singleton in its sample. V gene TRBV10-3 combines with J gene TRBJ1-1; a weak D match, TRBD1 (5 bases). V was trimmed by 6 bases and J by 2 bases, leaving 19 bases between them. CDR1 and CDR2 (germline): ENHRY, SYGVKD. The CDR3 spans 16 residues. CDR3 amino acids: CAIRGARGGINTEAFF. The CDR3 DNA reads as TGTGCCATCAGAGGGGCCCGGGGGGGGATCAACACTGAAGCTTTCTTT.

V gene TRBV19 combines with J gene TRBJ2-5, with D possibly TRBD1 on 5 matching bases. The germline V gene encodes CDR1 LNHDA and CDR2 SQIVND (reference sequence). Trimming pared 5 bases from V and 8 bases from J, leaving 18 bases between. The CDR3 consists of 14 residues. The CDR3 here is CASSPSWTSGTQYF. CDR3 bases: TGTGCCAGTAGTCCGTCTTGGACATCCGGTACCCAGTACTTC. The full variable domain, in which reference TRBV19 and TRBJ2-5 provide the parts outside the CDR3, is DGGITQSPKYLFRKEGQNVTLSCEQNLNHDAMYWYRQDPGQGLRLIYYSQIVNDFQKGDIAEGYSVSREKKESFPLTVTSAQKNPTAFYLCASSPSWTSGTQYFGPGTRLLVL.

This clone occurred once. The chain recombines TRBV6-5 with TRBJ2-7; tentative D call: TRBD1 (5 bases). V was shortened by 0 bases and J by 3 bases, with 12 bases between the two germline ends. Germline CDR1 and CDR2: MNHEY and SVGAGI. The CDR3 is 15 residues long. The CDR3 nucleotides are TGTGCCAGCAGTTACTCCAGGGTTCCGGTCTACGAGCAGTACTTC. It encodes CASSYSRVPVYEQYF.

Concerning this clone itself: Other DNA sequences within the sample encode an identical CDR3. The chain joins TRBV7-3 to TRBJ1-1; tentative D call: TRBD1 (6 bases). V was shortened by 4 bases and J by 10 bases, with 16 bases between the two germline ends. Germline V CDR1 and CDR2: SGHTA, FQGTGA. The length of the CDR3 is 13 residues. CDR3 sequence (DNA): TGTGCCAGCAGCTCCGGGCAGGGGTTGGTAGCTTTCTTT. This translates into CASSSGQGLVAFF. Using reference TRBV7-3 and TRBJ1-1 for the parts outside the CDR3, the full variable domain is GAGVSQTPSNKVTEKGKYVELRCDPISGHTALYWYRQSLGQGPEFLIYFQGTGAADDSGLPNDRFFAVRPEGSVSTLKIQRTERGDSAVYLCASSSGQGLVAFFGQGTRLTVV.

The chain uses TRBV30 and TRBJ2-7; 10 positions match TRBD1. Germline V lookup: CDR1 GTSNPN, CDR2 SVGIG (reference sequence). Trimming at V came to 4 bases and at J to 9 bases, leaving 12 bases not matched to a gene. The CDR3 contains 14 residues. The CDR3: CAWTPGTGARWQYF. Here the CDR3 DNA reads TGTGCCTGGACCCCCGGGACAGGGGCTAGATGGCAGTACTTC.

V usage is TRBV6-1 and J usage is TRBJ1-5; D perhaps matches TRBD1 (5 bases). The V end was cut by 1 base, the J end by 2 bases, with 9 bases between. The CDR3 consists of 15 residues. Germline lookup yields CDR1 MNHNS and CDR2 SASEGT. The DNA of the CDR3 is TGTGCCAGCAGTGAAGTCTGGGGGGGCAATCAGCCCCAGCATTTT. This sequence encodes CASSEVWGGNQPQHF.

In its sample, this clone was seen many times. J is TRBJ1-2 and V is TRBV5-6; TRBD1 agrees at 7 bases. V lost 1 base, J lost 10 bases, and 16 bases stayed unmatched. CDR3 length equals 16 residues. Germline V gene lookup returns CDR1 SGHDT and CDR2 YYEEEE. The CDR3 coding sequence is TGTGCCAGCAGCTTGTACGGGACAGTGGTGTTGGATGTCTACACCTTC. Its translation is CASSLYGTVVLDVYTF.

This chain connects TRBV19 to TRBJ2-2; 7 bases fit TRBD2. CDR1 LNHDA and CDR2 SQIVND come from the germline V gene (reference sequence). CDR3 length: 17 amino acids. The V gene end was trimmed by 1 base and the J gene end by 0 bases; junction bases not matched to a gene: 5. CDR3 amino acids: CASSIVNSGSNTGELFF. DNA for the CDR3: TGTGCCAGTAGTATAGTGAATAGCGGGTCGAACACCGGGGAGCTGTTTTTT.

This chain uses TRBV24-1 with TRBJ2-1; D perhaps matches TRBD2 (6 bases). V lost 3 bases to trimming and J lost 4 bases, with 15 bases between them. The CDR3 is 16 residues long. The germline V gene encodes CDR1 KGHDR and CDR2 SFDVKD. In DNA form, the CDR3 reads TGTGCCACCAGTGATCCCCAGCGGGTCCAGTACAATGAGCAGTTCTTC. It yields the protein CATSDPQRVQYNEQFF.